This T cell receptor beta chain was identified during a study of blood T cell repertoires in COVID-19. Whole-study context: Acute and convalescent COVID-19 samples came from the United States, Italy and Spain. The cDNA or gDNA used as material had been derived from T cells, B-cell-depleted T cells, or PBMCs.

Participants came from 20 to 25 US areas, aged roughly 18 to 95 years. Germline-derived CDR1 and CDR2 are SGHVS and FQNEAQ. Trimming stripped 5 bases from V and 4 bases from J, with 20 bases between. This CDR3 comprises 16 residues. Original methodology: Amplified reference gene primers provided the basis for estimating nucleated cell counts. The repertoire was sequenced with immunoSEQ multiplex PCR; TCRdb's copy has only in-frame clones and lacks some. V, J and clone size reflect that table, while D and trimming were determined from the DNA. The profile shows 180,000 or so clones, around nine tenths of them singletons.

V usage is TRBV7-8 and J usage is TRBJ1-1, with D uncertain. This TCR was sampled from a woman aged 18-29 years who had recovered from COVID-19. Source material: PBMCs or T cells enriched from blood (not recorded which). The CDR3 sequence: CASSLRTAEGSTEAFF. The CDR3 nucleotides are TGTGCCAGCAGCCTACGGACCGCGGAGGGAAGCACTGAAGCTTTCTTT.